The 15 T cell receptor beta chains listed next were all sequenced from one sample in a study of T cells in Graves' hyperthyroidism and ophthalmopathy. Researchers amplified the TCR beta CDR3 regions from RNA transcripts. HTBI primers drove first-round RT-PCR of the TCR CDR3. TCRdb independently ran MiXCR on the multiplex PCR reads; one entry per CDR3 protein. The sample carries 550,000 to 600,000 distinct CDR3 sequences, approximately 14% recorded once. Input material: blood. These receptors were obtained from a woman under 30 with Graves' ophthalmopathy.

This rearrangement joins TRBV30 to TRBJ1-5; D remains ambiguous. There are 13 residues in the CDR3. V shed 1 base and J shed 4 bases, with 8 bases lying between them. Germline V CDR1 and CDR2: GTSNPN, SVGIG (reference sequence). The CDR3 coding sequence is TGTGCCTGGAGTGAAACAGAAAATCAGCCCCAGCATTTT. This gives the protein CAWSETENQPQHF.

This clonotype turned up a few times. The CDR3 reads CSARSGTELEQYF. The CDR3 DNA is TGCAGTGCTAGATCGGGGACAGAATTAGAGCAGTACTTC. This chain connects TRBV20-1 to TRBJ2-7; 7 bases line up with TRBD1. The CDR3 spans 13 residues. Germline values: CDR1 DFQATT, CDR2 SNEGSKA (reference sequence). Losses at the gene ends were 2 bases for V and 7 bases for J; bases not matched to a gene: 8.

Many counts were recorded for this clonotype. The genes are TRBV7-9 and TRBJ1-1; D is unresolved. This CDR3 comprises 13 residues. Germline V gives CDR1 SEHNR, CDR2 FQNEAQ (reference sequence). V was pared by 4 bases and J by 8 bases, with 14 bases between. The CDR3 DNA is TGTGCCAGCAGCTCCGTGAAGAACATAGAAGCTTTCTTT. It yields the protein CASSSVKNIEAFF.

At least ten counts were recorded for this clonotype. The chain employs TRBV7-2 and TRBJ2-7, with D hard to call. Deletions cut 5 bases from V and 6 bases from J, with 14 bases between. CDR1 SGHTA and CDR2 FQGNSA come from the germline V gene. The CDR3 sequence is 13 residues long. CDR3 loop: CASSPREAREQYF. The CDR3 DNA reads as TGTGCCAGCAGCCCTAGAGAAGCGCGCGAGCAGTACTTC.

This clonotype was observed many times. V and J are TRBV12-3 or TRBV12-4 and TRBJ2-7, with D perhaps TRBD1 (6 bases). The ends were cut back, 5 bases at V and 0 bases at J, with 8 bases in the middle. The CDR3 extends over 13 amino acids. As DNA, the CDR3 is TGTGCCAGCAGTACAGGGAACTCCTACGAGCAGTACTTC. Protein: CASSTGNSYEQYF.

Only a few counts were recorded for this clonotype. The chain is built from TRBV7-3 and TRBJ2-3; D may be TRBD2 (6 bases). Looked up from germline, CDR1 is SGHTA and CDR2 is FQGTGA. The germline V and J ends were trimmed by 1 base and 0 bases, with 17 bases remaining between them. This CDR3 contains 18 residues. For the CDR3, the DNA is TGTGCCAGCAGCTTAAGGGCCCCGGGCGGGGCTAGCACAGATACGCAGTATTTT. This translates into CASSLRAPGGASTDTQYF. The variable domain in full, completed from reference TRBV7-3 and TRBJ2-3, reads GAGVSQTPSNKVTEKGKYVELRCDPISGHTALYWYRQSLGQGPEFLIYFQGTGAADDSGLPNDRFFAVRPEGSVSTLKIQRTERGDSAVYLCASSLRAPGGASTDTQYFGPGTRLTVL.

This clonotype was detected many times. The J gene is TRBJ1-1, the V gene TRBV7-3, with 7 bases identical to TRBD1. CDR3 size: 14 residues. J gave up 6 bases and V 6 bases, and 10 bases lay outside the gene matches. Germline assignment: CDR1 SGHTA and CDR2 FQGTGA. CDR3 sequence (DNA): TGTGCCAGCAGGCTGCTTACAGGGGATGCTGAAGCTTTCTTT. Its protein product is CASRLLTGDAEAFF.

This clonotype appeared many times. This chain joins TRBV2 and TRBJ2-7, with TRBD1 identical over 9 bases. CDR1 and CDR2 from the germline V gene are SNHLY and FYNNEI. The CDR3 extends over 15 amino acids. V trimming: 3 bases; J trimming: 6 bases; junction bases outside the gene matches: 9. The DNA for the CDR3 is TGTGCCAGCAGTGATTTCGGGACAGGGCTTGGCGAGCAGTACTTC. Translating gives CASSDFGTGLGEQYF.

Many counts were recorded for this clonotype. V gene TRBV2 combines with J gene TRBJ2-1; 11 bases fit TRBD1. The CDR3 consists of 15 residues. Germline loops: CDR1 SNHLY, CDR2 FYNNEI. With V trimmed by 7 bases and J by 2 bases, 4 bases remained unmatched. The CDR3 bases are TGTGCCAGCAATGCGGGACAGGGGGCCTACAATGAGCAGTTCTTC. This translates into CASNAGQGAYNEQFF.

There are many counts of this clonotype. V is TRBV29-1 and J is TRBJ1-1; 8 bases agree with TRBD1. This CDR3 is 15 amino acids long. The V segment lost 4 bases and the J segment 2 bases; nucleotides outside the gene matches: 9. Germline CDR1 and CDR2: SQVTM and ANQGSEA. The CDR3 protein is CSVGTGLTGNTEAFF. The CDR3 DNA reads TGCAGCGTTGGGACAGGGTTGACGGGAAACACTGAAGCTTTCTTT.

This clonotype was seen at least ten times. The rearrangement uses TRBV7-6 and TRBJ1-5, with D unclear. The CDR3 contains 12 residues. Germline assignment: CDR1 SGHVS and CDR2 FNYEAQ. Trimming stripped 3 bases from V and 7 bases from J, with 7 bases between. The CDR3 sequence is CASSFSGQPQHF. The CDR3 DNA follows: TGTGCCAGCAGCTTTTCGGGGCAGCCCCAGCATTTT.

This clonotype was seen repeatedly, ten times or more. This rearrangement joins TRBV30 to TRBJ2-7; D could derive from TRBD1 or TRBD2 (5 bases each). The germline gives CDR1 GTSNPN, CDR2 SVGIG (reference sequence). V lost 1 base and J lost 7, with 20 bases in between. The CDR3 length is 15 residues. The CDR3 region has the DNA TGTGCCTGGAGTGGGCCAGGGACGGCTCCCTGGGAGCAGTACTTC. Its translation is CAWSGPGTAPWEQYF.

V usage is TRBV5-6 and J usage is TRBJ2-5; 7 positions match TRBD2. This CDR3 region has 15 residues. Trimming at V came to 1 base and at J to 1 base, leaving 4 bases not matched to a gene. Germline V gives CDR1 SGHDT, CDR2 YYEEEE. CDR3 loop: CASSLSGVRQETQYF. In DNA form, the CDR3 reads TGTGCCAGCAGCTTGAGCGGGGTCCGCCAAGAGACCCAGTACTTC. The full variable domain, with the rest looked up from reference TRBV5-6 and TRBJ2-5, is DAGVTQSPTHLIKTRGQQVTLRCSPKSGHDTVSWYQQALGQGPQFIFQYYEEEERQRGNFPDRFSGHQFPNYSSELNVNALLLGDSALYLCASSLSGVRQETQYFGPGTRLLVL.

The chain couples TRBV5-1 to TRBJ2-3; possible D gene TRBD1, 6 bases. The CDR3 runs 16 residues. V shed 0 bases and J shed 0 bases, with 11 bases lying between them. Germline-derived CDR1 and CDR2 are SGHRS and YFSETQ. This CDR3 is CASSLGDTSSTDTQYF. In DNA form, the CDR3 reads TGCGCCAGCAGCTTGGGGGACACTTCTAGCACAGATACGCAGTATTTT.

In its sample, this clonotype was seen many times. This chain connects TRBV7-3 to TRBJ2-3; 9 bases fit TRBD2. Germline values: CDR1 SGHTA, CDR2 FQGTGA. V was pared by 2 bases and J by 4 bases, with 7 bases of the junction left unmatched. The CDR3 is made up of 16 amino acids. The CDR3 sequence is CASSLLGREGPDTQYF. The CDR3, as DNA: TGTGCCAGCAGCTTATTGGGGCGGGAGGGCCCAGATACGCAGTATTTT.